The rows below give T cell receptor beta chains drawn from one sample of a study of Graves' ophthalmopathy and Graves' hyperthyroidism. TCRdb re-called the multiplex PCR reads with MiXCR, one entry per CDR3 protein. Among fewer than 70,000 distinct CDR3 sequences listed, 45% to 55% were seen once. The sequencing input was peripheral blood. These receptors originate from an adult woman with Graves' ophthalmopathy. Both conserved end residues are part of each CDR3. D genes are given only for firm matches. The size of a clone is reported for some rows only, either as once, few or many, or as a class for expanded clones.

TRBV29-1,TRBJ2-6,.,few,CSVEAVTDYISGANVLTF,TGCAGCGTTGAAGCGGTCACCGATTACATCTCTGGGGCCAACGTCCTGACTTTC
TRBV19,TRBJ2-3,TRBD2,many,CASSFGLAGVVGDTQYF,TGTGCCAGTAGTTTCGGACTAGCGGGAGTGGTAGGGGATACGCAGTATTTT
TRBV27,TRBJ2-1,.,many,CASSSSTTGSNEQFF,TGTGCCAGCAGTTCATCCACCACAGGATCCAATGAGCAGTTCTTC
TRBV11-3,TRBJ2-3,.,many,CASSPGLTTDTQYF,TGTGCCAGCAGCCCGGGCCTTACCACAGATACGCAGTATTTT
TRBV28,TRBJ1-1,.,many,CASSLSQAGEAFF,TGTGCCAGCAGTTTATCACAGGCCGGTGAAGCTTTCTTT
TRBV10-2,TRBJ2-7,.,.,CASSESGWYEQYF,TGCGCCAGCAGTGAGTCAGGGTGGTACGAGCAGTACTTC
TRBV5-5,TRBJ1-4,.,.,CASSPWAHEKLFF,TGTGCCAGCAGCCCCTGGGCGCATGAAAAACTGTTTTTT
TRBV19,TRBJ1-2,TRBD1,many,CASSIALTSQGNGYTF,TGTGCCAGTAGTATAGCCCTCACATCACAGGGGAATGGCTACACCTTC
TRBV2,TRBJ2-5,TRBD2,many,CASSKGGTRRETQYF,TGTGCCAGCAGCAAAGGGGGGACTAGACGGGAGACCCAGTACTTC
TRBV20-1,TRBJ2-7,TRBD1,.,CSGMGQWVYEQYF,TGCAGTGGGATGGGACAGTGGGTATACGAGCAGTACTTC
TRBV28,TRBJ2-5,.,many,CASSPLRSLLQYF,TGTGCCAGCAGCCCCTTGAGGAGCCTACTCCAGTACTTC
TRBV20-1,TRBJ2-2,.,.,CSARTGTANTGELFF,TGCAGTGCTAGAACCGGGACGGCGAACACCGGGGAGCTGTTTTTT
TRBV28,TRBJ1-5,TRBD1,many,CASTSSGGDQPQHF,TGTGCCAGCACCTCTTCAGGGGGGGATCAGCCCCAGCATTTT
TRBV24-1,TRBJ2-2,.,medium-sized,CATSDFRDTGELFF,TGTGCCACCAGTGATTTCAGGGACACCGGGGAGCTGTTTTTT
TRBV4-3,TRBJ2-1,.,.,CASGQDIGPGGGSYNEQFF,TGCGCCAGCGGCCAAGATATCGGACCAGGGGGGGGCTCCTACAATGAGCAGTTCTTC
TRBV6-6,TRBJ2-7,.,.,CASRYDRSSYEQYF,TGTGCCAGCAGGTACGACAGATCATCCTACGAGCAGTACTTC
TRBV7-3,TRBJ1-6,.,medium-sized,CASSLMGEDSPLHF,TGTGCCAGCAGCTTAATGGGTGAGGATTCACCCCTCCACTTT
TRBV24-1,TRBJ2-5,TRBD2,once,CATSETSGMETQYF,TGTGCCACCAGTGAGACTAGCGGGATGGAGACCCAGTACTTC
TRBV19,TRBJ1-2,.,few,CASNIRDTSYGYTF,TGTGCCAGTAACATCCGCGACACCTCGTATGGCTACACCTTC
TRBV20-1,TRBJ2-2,.,.,CSARAPDGGTGELFF,TGCAGTGCTAGAGCCCCCGACGGGGGCACCGGGGAGCTGTTTTTT
TRBV10-1,TRBJ1-6,.,medium-sized,CASSDEGEGAPLHF,TGCGCCAGCAGTGACGAAGGGGAGGGAGCACCCCTCCACTTT
TRBV20-1,TRBJ1-1,.,many,CSARDPLGTEAFF,TGCAGTGCTAGAGATCCCCTAGGCACTGAAGCTTTCTTT
TRBV7-2,TRBJ2-7,.,.,CANPGGYEQYF,TGTGCCAACCCTGGGGGTTACGAGCAGTACTTC
TRBV28,TRBJ2-7,TRBD2,few,CASSSGLAGNQRLYEQYF,TGTGCCAGCAGTTCGGGACTAGCGGGAAACCAACGACTCTACGAGCAGTACTTC
TRBV6-4,TRBJ2-2,.,.,CASSESPGELFF,TGTGCCAGCAGTGAATCACCCGGGGAGCTGTTTTTT
TRBV2,TRBJ2-5,TRBD2,many,CASAQRGKETQYF,TGTGCCAGCGCTCAGCGGGGGAAAGAGACCCAGTACTTC